This T cell receptor beta chain was observed in a study of T cells in Graves' hyperthyroidism and ophthalmopathy. In its sample, this clonotype was seen many times. The investigators amplified TCR beta CDR3 regions from RNA transcripts. HTBI primers were used for first-round RT-PCR of the TCR CDR3. TCRdb independently ran MiXCR on the multiplex PCR reads; one entry per CDR3 protein. The sample carries around 600,000 distinct CDR3 sequences, 13% to 15% recorded once. Per germline, CDR1 MNHEY and CDR2 SMNVEV (reference sequence). V was shortened by 6 bases and J by 4 bases, with 15 bases between the two germline ends. CDR3 length: 14 residues.

Sequenced: blood. The TCR originated in a young woman with Graves' ophthalmopathy. The chain is built from TRBV27 and TRBJ1-1; D not certain. The CDR3 region is CASRSLAGITEAFF. CDR3 coding DNA: TGTGCCAGCAGATCCTTAGCGGGGATCACTGAAGCTTTCTTT.